Each of the 24 T cell receptor beta chains below was sequenced from the same sample in a study of T cells after yellow fever vaccination. TCRdb re-derived calls from the 5' RACE reads in MiXCR, one entry per CDR3 protein. The repertoire holds 500,000 to 650,000 distinct CDR3 sequences, with roughly a sixth as singletons. The specimen comprised PBMCs, sampled less than 6 days after the first yellow fever vaccination. These receptor sequences come from a man between 18 and 35 years old who received the YFV17D yellow fever vaccine.

The V and J genes are TRBV7-2 and TRBJ1-1; 7 nucleotides match TRBD1. This CDR3 has 15 amino acids. Germline loops: CDR1 SGHTA, CDR2 FQGNSA. The V gene end was trimmed by 4 bases and the J gene end by 3 bases; junction bases not matched to a gene: 8. The CDR3 protein is CASSWVRGLDTEAFF. The CDR3 region has the DNA TGTGCCAGCAGCTGGGTGAGGGGGCTTGACACTGAAGCTTTCTTT.

V is TRBV27 and J is TRBJ1-1; the D gene is possibly TRBD1 (6 bases). The CDR3 is 15 residues long. Trimming removed 7 bases at V and 4 bases at J, with 19 bases between. Germline CDR1 and CDR2: MNHEY and SMNVEV (reference sequence). CDR3 sequence (DNA): TGTGCCAGCACCCCTTTGGGGGGCGCAACCACTGAAGCTTTCTTT. It specifies CASTPLGGATTEAFF.

This clonotype was observed a handful of times. The chain couples TRBV4-3 to TRBJ2-7, with D tentatively TRBD1 (6 bases). The germline gives CDR1 LGHNA, CDR2 YSLEER. V lost 2 bases and J lost 2, with 13 bases in between. This CDR3 comprises 15 residues. The CDR3 DNA follows: TGCGCCAGCAGCCAATTCCCGGGACACCCCTACGAGCAGTACTTC. It translates to CASSQFPGHPYEQYF.

The chain uses TRBV6-5 and TRBJ1-1, with D unresolved. V lost 7 bases to trimming and J lost 8 bases, with 11 bases between them. Germline CDR1 and CDR2: MNHEY and SVGAGI. The CDR3 consists of 11 residues. The CDR3 region is CASTALGEAFF. As DNA, the CDR3 is TGTGCCAGCACCGCCCTGGGAGAAGCTTTCTTT.

The chain joins TRBV20-1 to TRBJ2-3, with no clear D. CDR1 and CDR2 (germline): DFQATT, SNEGSKA (reference sequence). There are 10 residues in the CDR3. V lost 6 bases and J lost 5, with 6 bases in between. The CDR3: CSAPLDTQYF. In nucleotides, the CDR3 is TGCAGTGCCCCCCTAGATACGCAGTATTTT.

This clonotype has more than one count but fewer than ten. The V gene is TRBV3-1, the J gene TRBJ1-3, with D uncertain. V was cut by 4 bases and J by 0 bases, with 10 bases left in between. This CDR3 is 15 amino acids long. The germline V gene encodes CDR1 LGHDT and CDR2 YNNKEL (reference sequence). For the CDR3, the DNA is TGTGCCAGCAGCCCCTCTTCCGGCTCTGGAAACACCATATATTTT. Translated, it gives CASSPSSGSGNTIYF.

This chain connects TRBV18 to TRBJ2-7; the D is unclear. The CDR3 is made up of 14 amino acids. Trimming took off 3 bases at V and 2 bases at J, with 11 bases between the two ends. CDR1 is KGHSH, CDR2 LQKENI, per germline. DNA for the CDR3: TGTGCCAGCTCACCCGCGGTAAGAGCCTACGAGCAGTACTTC. Translation: CASSPAVRAYEQYF.

The chain combines TRBV12-3 or TRBV12-4 with TRBJ2-1, with 10 bases fitting TRBD2. This CDR3 comprises 15 residues. Trimming removed 6 bases from V and 1 base from J; junction bases left unmatched: 3. This chain's CDR3 is CASSGLAASYNEQFF. For the CDR3, the DNA is TGTGCCAGCAGCGGACTAGCGGCATCCTACAATGAGCAGTTCTTC.

In this sample, this clonotype turned up a few times. The gene calls are TRBV28 and TRBJ2-7; D perhaps matches TRBD2 (7 bases). The CDR3 contains 16 residues. V lost 5 bases and J lost 1, with 18 bases in between. Germline CDR1 reads MDHEN; CDR2 reads SYDVKM. DNA of the CDR3: TGTGCCAGCAGTAGCCCCCGGGGGGCGACATCCTACGAGCAGTACGTC. Its translation is CASSSPRGATSYEQYV.

V and J are TRBV9 and TRBJ2-6; the D is unclear. The CDR3 has 16 residues. Germline loops: CDR1 SGDLS, CDR2 YYNGEE. Trimming took off 4 bases at V and 1 base at J, with 12 bases between the two ends. The CDR3 here is CASSPFFRSGANVLTF. CDR3 coding DNA: TGTGCCAGCAGCCCTTTCTTCCGATCTGGGGCCAACGTCCTGACTTTC.

The chain links TRBV19 to TRBJ1-5; D remains unclear. Trimming shortened V by 10 bases and J by 2 bases, and 21 bases separated the two germline ends. The CDR3 runs to 16 residues. The germline CDR1 and CDR2 sequences are LNHDA and SQIVND (reference sequence). CDR3 region: CATRAPGVAGNQPQHF. In DNA, the CDR3 is TGTGCCACTCGCGCACCAGGAGTTGCGGGCAATCAGCCCCAGCATTTT.

This clonotype appeared a few times. The chain joins TRBV5-1 to TRBJ2-1; D is perhaps TRBD2 (6 bases). This CDR3 comprises 16 residues. Germline-derived CDR1 and CDR2 are SGHRS and YFSETQ. The V gene lost 0 bases and the J gene lost 5 bases, with 15 bases spanning the gap. In DNA, the CDR3 is TGCGCCAGCAGCTTGGTTCCCCGGGAGCAAAACAATGAGCAGTTCTTC. This translates into CASSLVPREQNNEQFF.

The gene calls are TRBV7-9 and TRBJ1-5, with D unresolved. Germline CDR1 reads SEHNR; CDR2 reads FQNEAQ (reference sequence). Deletions cut 1 base from V and 2 bases from J, with 12 bases between. The CDR3 totals 16 residues. This CDR3 reads CASSLDRTVGNQPQHF. The CDR3 DNA reads as TGTGCCAGCAGCTTAGACCGGACGGTCGGCAATCAGCCCCAGCATTTT.

This clonotype has only a few counts. This chain uses TRBV27 with TRBJ2-2; TRBD1 matches at 9 bases. This CDR3 comprises 17 residues. Losses at the gene ends were 8 bases for V and 2 bases for J; bases not matched to a gene: 12. Germline values: CDR1 MNHEY, CDR2 SMNVEV (reference sequence). CDR3 sequence (DNA): TGTGCCAGCGACAGGGGGGAAAGGGACCCTAACACCGGGGAGCTGTTTTTT. It yields the protein CASDRGERDPNTGELFF.

Concerning this clonotype: A junction end diverges from the germline sequence, so it may reflect a read error. The V gene is TRBV7-9, the J gene TRBJ2-7; TRBD1 agrees at 10 bases. This CDR3 is built from 13 residues. Germline V gene sequence: CDR1 SEHNR, CDR2 FQNEAQ (reference sequence). This chain's CDR3 is CASSSSGTGAKDF. DNA of the CDR3: TGTGCCAGCAGCTCTTCCGGGACAGGGGCCAAGGACTTC.

In nucleotides, the CDR3 is TGTGCCAGCACCGATCCCAGGGGGCGATCCTACAATGAGCAGTTCTTC. This codes for CASTDPRGRSYNEQFF. The rearrangement links TRBV12-3 or TRBV12-4 to TRBJ2-1, with 8 bases fitting TRBD1. This CDR3 is built from 16 residues. The trim removed 7 bases at V and 1 base at J, leaving 9 bases unmatched.

V is TRBV28 and J is TRBJ2-1; TRBD1 might be the D (7 bases). Trimming took off 5 bases at V and 9 bases at J, with 23 bases between the two ends. CDR1 is MDHEN and CDR2 is SYDVKM in the germline V gene. The CDR3 totals 16 residues. CDR3 sequence: CASSRPRQGRGSEQFF. The CDR3 DNA is TGTGCCAGCAGTAGACCCCGACAGGGCCGGGGGAGTGAGCAGTTCTTC.

The chain carries TRBV3-1 and TRBJ2-2, with 8 nucleotides matching TRBD1. Trimming took 4 bases from V and 6 from J; bases not matched to a gene: 4. CDR3 length: 14 amino acids. CDR1 is LGHDT and CDR2 is YNNKEL in the germline V gene (reference sequence). The CDR3 bases are TGTGCCAGCAGCCGAGGACAGGGCCCCGGGGAGCTGTTTTTT. This encodes CASSRGQGPGELFF.

V usage is TRBV6-2 or TRBV6-3 and J usage is TRBJ2-1, with 9 bases aligning to TRBD1. J lost 9 bases, V lost 6 bases, and 6 bases had no gene match. This CDR3 contains 13 residues. CDR1 is MNHEY, CDR2 SVGEGT, per germline. The CDR3 DNA reads as TGTGCCAGCAGACAGGGGGCGTTGGGTGAGCAGTTCTTC. It yields the protein CASRQGALGEQFF.

The sample holds a few counts of this clonotype. The rearrangement uses TRBV12-3 or TRBV12-4 and TRBJ2-7; D is perhaps TRBD1 or TRBD2 (6 bases each). CDR3 size: 14 residues. The V and J ends lost 7 bases and 3 bases respectively, with 16 bases between them. CDR3 sequence (DNA): TGTGCCAGCACCTTGGGGGGCGGGATCTACGAGCAGTACTTC. It encodes CASTLGGGIYEQYF.

In its sample, this clonotype was seen a few times. The chain has TRBV18 and TRBJ2-1; 8 bases agree with TRBD1. The germline V gene has CDR1 KGHSH and CDR2 LQKENI. V trimming: 3 bases; J trimming: 0 bases; junction bases outside the gene matches: 4. CDR3 length: 16 residues. The CDR3 loop is CASSPQGADSYNEQFF. The CDR3 region has the DNA TGTGCCAGCTCACCGCAGGGGGCGGACTCCTACAATGAGCAGTTCTTC.

This chain joins TRBV7-9 and TRBJ2-2; TRBD2 is a possible D gene (5 bases). The CDR3 has 15 amino acids. Between the trimmed V and J ends, which lost 2 bases and 7 bases, there was a span of 14 bases. From germline, CDR1 is SEHNR and CDR2 FQNEAQ (reference sequence). CDR3 in amino acids: CASSLRGLGGGELFF. The CDR3 DNA is TGTGCCAGCAGCTTACGCGGGCTAGGTGGCGGGGAGCTGTTTTTT.

This clonotype has at least ten counts. The rearrangement links TRBV2 to TRBJ1-5; D gene uncertain. The V end was cut by 3 bases, the J end by 1 base, with 7 bases between. Germline CDR1 reads SNHLY; CDR2 reads FYNNEI. This CDR3 region has 14 residues. CDR3 in DNA: TGTGCCAGCAGTGACATCGTCAGCAATCAGCCCCAGCATTTT. Its translation: CASSDIVSNQPQHF.

This clonotype has a handful of counts. The chain has TRBV28 and TRBJ2-6, with no clear D. The CDR3 runs 16 residues. Looked up from germline, CDR1 is MDHEN and CDR2 is SYDVKM. The germline V and J ends were trimmed by 6 bases and 0 bases, with 12 bases remaining between them. This chain's CDR3 is CASSLSGASGANVLTF. Written as DNA, the CDR3 is TGTGCCAGCAGCCTGAGTGGAGCCTCTGGGGCCAACGTCCTGACTTTC.